This T cell receptor (beta chain) came from a study of molecular identifiers for immune sequencing clone quantification. Generation of bulk TCR libraries relied on previously described methods and listed TCR primers. TCRdb ran MiXCR on the PCR reads and lists one entry per CDR3 protein. The data contain about 10,000 distinct CDR3 sequences, 21% of them singletons. As CD8+CD4-CCR7+CD45RA+ cells, naive CD8 T cells were sorted. Points from the study as a whole: The share of molecules held by clones above 20 RNA copies was over 99% in effector cells and under 1% in naive cells.

This CDR3 has 16 residues. V was trimmed by 1 base and J by 3 bases, leaving 12 bases between them. Germline CDR1 reads SGHVS; CDR2 reads FNYEAQ. This clonotype counts as medium-sized. The antigen is not known. The sequenced sample was naive CD8+ T cells from blood, with Jurkat cell RNA spiked in. Specified subset: FACS-sorted CD8+CD4-CCR7+CD45RA+ naive T cells. The chain joins TRBV7-6 to TRBJ2-2; D is unclear. The clonotype originates from a human donor in good health. Some libraries in this study had Jurkat cell RNA spiked in. The CDR3 DNA reads as TGTGCCAGCAGCTTAGTGCCAGACGCGGACACCGGGGAGCTGTTTTTT. Translated: CASSLVPDADTGELFF.